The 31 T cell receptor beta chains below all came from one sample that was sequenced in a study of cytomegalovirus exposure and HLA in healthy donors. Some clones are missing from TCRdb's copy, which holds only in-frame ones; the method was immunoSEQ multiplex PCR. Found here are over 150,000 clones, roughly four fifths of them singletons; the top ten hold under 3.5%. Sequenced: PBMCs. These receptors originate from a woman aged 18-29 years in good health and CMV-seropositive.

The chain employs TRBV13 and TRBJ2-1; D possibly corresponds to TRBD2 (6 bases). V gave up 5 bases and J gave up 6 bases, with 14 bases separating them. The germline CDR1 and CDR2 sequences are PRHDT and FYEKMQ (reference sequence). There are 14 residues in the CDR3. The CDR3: CASSVRTTSNEQFF. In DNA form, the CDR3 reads TGTGCCAGCAGCGTCAGGACTACAAGCAATGAGCAGTTCTTC.

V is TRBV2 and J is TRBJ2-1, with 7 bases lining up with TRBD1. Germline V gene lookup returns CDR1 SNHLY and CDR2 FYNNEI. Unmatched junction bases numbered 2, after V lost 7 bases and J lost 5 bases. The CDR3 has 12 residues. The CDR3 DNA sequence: TGTGCCAGCAAGGGGGCTGACAATGAGCAGTTCTTC. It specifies CASKGADNEQFF. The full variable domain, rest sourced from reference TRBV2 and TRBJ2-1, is EPEVTQTPSHQVTQMGQEVILRCVPISNHLYFYWYRQILGQKVEFLVSFYNNEISEKSEIFDDQFSVERPDGSNFTLKIRSTKLEDSAMYFCASKGADNEQFFGPGTRLTVL.

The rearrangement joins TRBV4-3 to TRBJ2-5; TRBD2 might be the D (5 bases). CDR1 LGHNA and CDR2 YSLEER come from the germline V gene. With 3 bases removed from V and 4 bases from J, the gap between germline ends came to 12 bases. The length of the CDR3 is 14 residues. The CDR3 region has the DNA TGCGCCAGCAGCCAGATTGTCGGAGGAGAGACCCAGTACTTC. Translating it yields CASSQIVGGETQYF.

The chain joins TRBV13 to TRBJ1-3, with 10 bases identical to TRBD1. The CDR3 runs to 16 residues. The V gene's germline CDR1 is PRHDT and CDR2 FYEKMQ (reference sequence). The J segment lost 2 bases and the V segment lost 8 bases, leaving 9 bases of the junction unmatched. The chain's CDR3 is CASGLPGTGAGNTIYF. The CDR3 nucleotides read TGTGCCAGCGGCCTACCCGGGACAGGGGCTGGAAACACCATATATTTT.

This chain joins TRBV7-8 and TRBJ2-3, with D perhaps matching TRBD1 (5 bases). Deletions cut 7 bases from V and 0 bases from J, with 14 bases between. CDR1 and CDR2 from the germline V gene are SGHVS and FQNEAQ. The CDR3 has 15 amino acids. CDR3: CASNLQGASTDTQYF. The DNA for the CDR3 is TGTGCCAGCAACCTTCAGGGTGCTAGCACAGATACGCAGTATTTT.

The CDR3 here is CASSYSTGGNYGYTF. Here the CDR3 DNA reads TGTGCCAGCAGTTACTCGACGGGGGGTAACTATGGCTACACCTTC. The chain employs TRBV6-6 and TRBJ1-2, with D possibly TRBD1 on 5 matching bases. V gave up 0 bases and J gave up 1 base, with 9 bases separating them. Germline values: CDR1 MNHNY, CDR2 SVGAGI (reference sequence). This CDR3 is 15 amino acids long.

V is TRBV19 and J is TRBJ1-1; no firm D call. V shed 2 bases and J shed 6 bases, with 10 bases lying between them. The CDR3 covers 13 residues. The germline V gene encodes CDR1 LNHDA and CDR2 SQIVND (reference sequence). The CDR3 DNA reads TGTGCCAGTAGTATAACCGAGAAAGCTGAAGCTTTCTTT. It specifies CASSITEKAEAFF.

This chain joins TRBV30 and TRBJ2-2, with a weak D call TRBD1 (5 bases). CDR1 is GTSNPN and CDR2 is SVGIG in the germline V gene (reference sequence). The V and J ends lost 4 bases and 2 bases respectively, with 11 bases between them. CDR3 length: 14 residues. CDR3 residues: CAWKLGDNTGELFF. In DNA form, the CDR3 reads TGTGCCTGGAAGTTAGGGGATAACACCGGGGAGCTGTTTTTT.

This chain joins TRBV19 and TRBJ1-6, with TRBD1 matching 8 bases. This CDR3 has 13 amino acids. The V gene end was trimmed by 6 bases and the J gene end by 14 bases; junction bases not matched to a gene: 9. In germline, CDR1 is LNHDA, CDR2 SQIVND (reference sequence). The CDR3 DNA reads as TGTGCCAGTAGGACTGGACAGGGTGGCACCCTCCACTTT. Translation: CASRTGQGGTLHF.

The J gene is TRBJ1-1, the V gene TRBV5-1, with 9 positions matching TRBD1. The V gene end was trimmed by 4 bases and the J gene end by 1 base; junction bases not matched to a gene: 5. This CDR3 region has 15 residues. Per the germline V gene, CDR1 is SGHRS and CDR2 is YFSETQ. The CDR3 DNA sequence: TGCGCCAGCAGCATGGACAGGGGACCGAACACTGAAGCTTTCTTT. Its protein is CASSMDRGPNTEAFF.

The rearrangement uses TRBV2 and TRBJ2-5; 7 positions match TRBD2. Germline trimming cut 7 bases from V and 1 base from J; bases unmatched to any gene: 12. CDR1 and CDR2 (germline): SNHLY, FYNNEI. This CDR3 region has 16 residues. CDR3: CASNEFLGGGQETQYF. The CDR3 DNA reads TGTGCCAGCAACGAATTCTTGGGGGGGGGCCAAGAGACCCAGTACTTC.

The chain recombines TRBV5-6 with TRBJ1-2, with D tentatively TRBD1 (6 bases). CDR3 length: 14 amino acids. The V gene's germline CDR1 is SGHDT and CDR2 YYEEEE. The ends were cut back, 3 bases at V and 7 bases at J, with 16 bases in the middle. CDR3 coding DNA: TGTGCCAGCAGCTCCCAGGGACAAAGGGGTGGCTACACCTTC. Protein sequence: CASSSQGQRGGYTF.

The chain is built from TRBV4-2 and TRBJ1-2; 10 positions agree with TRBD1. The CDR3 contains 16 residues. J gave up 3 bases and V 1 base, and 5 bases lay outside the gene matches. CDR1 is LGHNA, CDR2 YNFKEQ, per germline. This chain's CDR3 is CASSQGGTGDDYGYTF. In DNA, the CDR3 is TGTGCCAGCAGCCAAGGGGGGACAGGGGATGACTATGGCTACACCTTC.

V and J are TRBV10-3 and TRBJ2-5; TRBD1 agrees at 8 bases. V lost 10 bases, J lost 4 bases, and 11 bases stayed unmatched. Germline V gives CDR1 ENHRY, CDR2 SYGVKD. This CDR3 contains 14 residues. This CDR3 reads CASSLDRARETQYF. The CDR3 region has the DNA TGTGCCAGTAGTCTGGACAGGGCGAGAGAGACCCAGTACTTC.

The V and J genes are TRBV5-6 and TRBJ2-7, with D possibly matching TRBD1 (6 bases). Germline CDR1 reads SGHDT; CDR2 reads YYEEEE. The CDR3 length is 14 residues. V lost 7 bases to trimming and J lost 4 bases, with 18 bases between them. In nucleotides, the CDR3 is TGTGCCAGCTCCTTCAGGGGCCTGGGGTACGAGCAGTACTTC. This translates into CASSFRGLGYEQYF.

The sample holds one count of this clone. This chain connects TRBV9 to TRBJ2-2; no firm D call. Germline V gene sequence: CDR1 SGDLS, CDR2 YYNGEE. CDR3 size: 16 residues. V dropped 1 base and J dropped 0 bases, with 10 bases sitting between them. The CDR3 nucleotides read TGTGCCAGCAGCGTACGCATCAGCGCGAACACCGGGGAGCTGTTTTTT. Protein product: CASSVRISANTGELFF.

CDR3 bases: TGTGCCAGCAGCTTAGCCGGGGGGCATGGAAGTGCAACTAATGAAAAACTGTTTTTT. Its translation: CASSLAGGHGSATNEKLFF. The chain recombines TRBV7-9 with TRBJ1-4; the D gene is possibly TRBD1 (6 bases). The CDR3 extends over 19 amino acids. V was cut by 0 bases and J by 0 bases, with 17 bases left in between. Per the germline V gene, CDR1 is SEHNR and CDR2 is FQNEAQ (reference sequence).

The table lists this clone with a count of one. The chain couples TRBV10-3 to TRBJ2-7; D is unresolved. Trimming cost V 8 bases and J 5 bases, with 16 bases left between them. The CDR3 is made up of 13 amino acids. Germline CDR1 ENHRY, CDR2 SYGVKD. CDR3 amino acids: CAIGSEPTNEQYF. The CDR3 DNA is TGTGCCATCGGGTCGGAACCTACTAACGAGCAGTACTTC.

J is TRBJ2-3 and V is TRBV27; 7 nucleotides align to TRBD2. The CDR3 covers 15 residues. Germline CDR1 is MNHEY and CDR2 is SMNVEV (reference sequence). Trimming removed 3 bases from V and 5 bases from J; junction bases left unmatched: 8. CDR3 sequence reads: CASSFYGGGIDTQYF. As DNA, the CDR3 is TGTGCCAGCAGTTTTTACGGCGGGGGTATAGATACGCAGTATTTT.

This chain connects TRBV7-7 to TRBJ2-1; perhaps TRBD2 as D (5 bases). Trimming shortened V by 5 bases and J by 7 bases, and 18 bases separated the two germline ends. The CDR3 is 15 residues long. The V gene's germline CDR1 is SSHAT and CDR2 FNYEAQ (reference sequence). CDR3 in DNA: TGTGCCAGCAGCCCCGACTACTCCTCCTCGAATGAGCAGTTCTTC. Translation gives CASSPDYSSSNEQFF.

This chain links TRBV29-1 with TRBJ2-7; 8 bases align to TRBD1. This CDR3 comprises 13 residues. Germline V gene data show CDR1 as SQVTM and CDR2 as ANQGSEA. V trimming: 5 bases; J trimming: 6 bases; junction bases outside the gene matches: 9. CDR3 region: CSVFVGTGAEQYF. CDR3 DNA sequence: TGCAGCGTTTTTGTCGGGACAGGAGCCGAGCAGTACTTC.

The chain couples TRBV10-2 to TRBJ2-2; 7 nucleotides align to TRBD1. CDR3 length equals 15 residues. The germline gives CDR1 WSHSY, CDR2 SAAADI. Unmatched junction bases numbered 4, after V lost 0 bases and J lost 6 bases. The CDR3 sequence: CASSESHRGAGELFF. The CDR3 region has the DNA TGCGCCAGCAGTGAGTCGCACAGGGGAGCCGGGGAGCTGTTTTTT.

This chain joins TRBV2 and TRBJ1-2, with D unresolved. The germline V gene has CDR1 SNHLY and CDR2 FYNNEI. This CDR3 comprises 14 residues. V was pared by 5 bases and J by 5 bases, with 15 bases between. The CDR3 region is CASSLPGMSYGYTF. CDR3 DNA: TGTGCCAGCAGTTTACCGGGGATGTCTTATGGCTACACCTTC.

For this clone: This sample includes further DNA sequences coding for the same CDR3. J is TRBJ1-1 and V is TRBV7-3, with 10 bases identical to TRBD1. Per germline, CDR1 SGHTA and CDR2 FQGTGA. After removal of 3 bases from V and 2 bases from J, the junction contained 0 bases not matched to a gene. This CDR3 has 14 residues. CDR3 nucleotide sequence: TGTGCCAGCAGCTTGACAGGGGGCAACACTGAAGCTTTCTTT. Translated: CASSLTGGNTEAFF.

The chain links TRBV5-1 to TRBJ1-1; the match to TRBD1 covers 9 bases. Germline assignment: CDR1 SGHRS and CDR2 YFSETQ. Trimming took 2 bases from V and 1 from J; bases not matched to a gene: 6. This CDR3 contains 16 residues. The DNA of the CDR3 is TGCGCCAGCAGCTTAGTGACAGGGGGTAAGAACACTGAAGCTTTCTTT. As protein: CASSLVTGGKNTEAFF.

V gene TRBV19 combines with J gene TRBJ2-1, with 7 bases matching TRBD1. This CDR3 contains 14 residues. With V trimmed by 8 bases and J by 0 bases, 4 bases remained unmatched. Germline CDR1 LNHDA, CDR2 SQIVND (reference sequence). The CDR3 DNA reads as TGTGCCAGTGCGGACAGGAGCTCCTACAATGAGCAGTTCTTC. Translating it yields CASADRSSYNEQFF.

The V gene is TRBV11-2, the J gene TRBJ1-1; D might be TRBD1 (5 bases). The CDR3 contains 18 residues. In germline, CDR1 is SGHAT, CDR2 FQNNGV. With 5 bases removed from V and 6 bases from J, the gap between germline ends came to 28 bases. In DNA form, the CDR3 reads TGTGCCAGCAGCGTCGGGTTTCCATGGAAGGGGCGGGACGCTGAAGCTTTCTTT. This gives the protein CASSVGFPWKGRDAEAFF.

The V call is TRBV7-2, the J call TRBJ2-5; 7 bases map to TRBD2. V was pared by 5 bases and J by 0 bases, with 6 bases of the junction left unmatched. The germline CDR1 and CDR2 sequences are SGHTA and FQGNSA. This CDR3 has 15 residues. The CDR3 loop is CASSVSGWYQETQYF. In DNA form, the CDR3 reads TGTGCCAGCAGCGTTAGCGGGTGGTACCAAGAGACCCAGTACTTC.

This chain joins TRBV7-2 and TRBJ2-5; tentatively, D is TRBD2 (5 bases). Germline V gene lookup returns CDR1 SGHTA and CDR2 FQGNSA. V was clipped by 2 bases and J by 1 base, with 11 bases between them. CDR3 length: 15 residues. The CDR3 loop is CASSLIPEGQETQYF. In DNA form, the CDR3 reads TGTGCCAGCAGCTTAATCCCCGAGGGCCAAGAGACCCAGTACTTC.

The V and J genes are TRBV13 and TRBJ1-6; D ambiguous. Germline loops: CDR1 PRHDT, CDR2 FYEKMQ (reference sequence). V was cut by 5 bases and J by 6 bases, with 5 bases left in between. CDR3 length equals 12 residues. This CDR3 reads CASSNGNSPLHF. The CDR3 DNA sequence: TGTGCCAGCAGCAACGGTAATTCACCCCTCCACTTT.

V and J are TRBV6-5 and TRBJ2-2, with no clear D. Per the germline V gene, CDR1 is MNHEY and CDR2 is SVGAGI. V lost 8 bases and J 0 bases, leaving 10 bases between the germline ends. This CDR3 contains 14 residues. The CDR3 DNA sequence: TGTGCCAGCCACTCCGTGCCGAACACCGGGGAGCTGTTTTTT. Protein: CASHSVPNTGELFF.